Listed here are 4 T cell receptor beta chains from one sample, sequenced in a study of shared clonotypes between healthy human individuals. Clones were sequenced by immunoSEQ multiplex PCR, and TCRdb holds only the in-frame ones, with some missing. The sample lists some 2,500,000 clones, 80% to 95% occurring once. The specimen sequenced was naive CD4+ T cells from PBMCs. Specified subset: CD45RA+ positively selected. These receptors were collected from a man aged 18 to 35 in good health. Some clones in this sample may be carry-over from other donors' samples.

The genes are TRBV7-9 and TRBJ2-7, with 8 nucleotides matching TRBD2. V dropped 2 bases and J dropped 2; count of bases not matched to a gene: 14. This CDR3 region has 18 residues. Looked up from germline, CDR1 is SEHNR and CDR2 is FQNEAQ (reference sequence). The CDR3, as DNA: TGTGCCAGCAGCTTAAGGGTGTTGGGAGCGGGAGTTGCCTACGAGCAGTACTTC. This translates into CASSLRVLGAGVAYEQYF.

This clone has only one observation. CDR3 residues: CASSPWGTRGGETQYF. For the CDR3, the DNA is TGCGCCAGCAGCCCTTGGGGGACTAGGGGAGGGGAGACCCAGTACTTC. The genes are TRBV4-1 and TRBJ2-5, with TRBD2 matching over 8 bases. With V trimmed by 4 bases and J by 5 bases, 12 bases remained unmatched. The CDR3 covers 16 residues. Germline V lookup: CDR1 MGHRA, CDR2 YSYEKL.

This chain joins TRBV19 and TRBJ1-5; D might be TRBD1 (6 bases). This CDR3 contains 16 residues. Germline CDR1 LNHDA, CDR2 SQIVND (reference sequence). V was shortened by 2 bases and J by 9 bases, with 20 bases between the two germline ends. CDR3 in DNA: TGTGCCAGTAGTATAAAAGGGGGACCCATCGTGCGGCCCCAGCATTTT. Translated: CASSIKGGPIVRPQHF.

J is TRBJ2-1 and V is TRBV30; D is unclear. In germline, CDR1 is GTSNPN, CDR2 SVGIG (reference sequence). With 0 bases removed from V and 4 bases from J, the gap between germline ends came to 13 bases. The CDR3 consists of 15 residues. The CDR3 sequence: CAWSVGSSQYNEQFF. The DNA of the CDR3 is TGTGCCTGGAGTGTAGGTAGCAGCCAGTACAATGAGCAGTTCTTC.